This is a list of T cell receptor beta chains from one sample in a study of cytomegalovirus exposure and HLA in healthy donors. Sequencing was performed with immunoSEQ multiplex PCR; in TCRdb, only in-frame clones are kept and a portion is missing. The sample lists about 230,000 clones, almost 85% occurring once. Sequencing was done on a sample of PBMCs. Source of these receptors: a woman between 35 and 50 years old in good health and CMV-seronegative. Both conserved end residues are part of each CDR3. Fields, in order: V gene, clone size, D gene, J gene, CDR3 DNA, CDR3 protein. D genes are given only for firm matches. Some rows mark clone size as missing; the rest say once, few, many or name a class of expanded clone.

TRBV19	-	-	TRBJ2-7	TGTGCCAGTAGCGTCGGTCTCCACGAGCAGTACTTC	CASSVGLHEQYF
TRBV5-1	-	-	TRBJ2-1	TGCGCCAGCAGCTTGGTTCCCAGGGGGGTGGTCAATGAGCAGTTCTTC	CASSLVPRGVVNEQFF
TRBV7-2	-	TRBD1	TRBJ1-1	TGTGCCAGCAGCACTAATACAGGGGGCGGTGAAGCTTTCTTT	CASSTNTGGGEAFF
TRBV4-2	-	TRBD1	TRBJ2-1	TGTGCCAGCAGCCAAGTCTCGACAGGGCTAACGCACAATGAGCAGTTCTTC	CASSQVSTGLTHNEQFF
TRBV6-4	-	TRBD1	TRBJ2-2	TGTGCCAGCAGTGAAAAGGGACAGGATAACACCGGGGAGCTGTTTTTT	CASSEKGQDNTGELFF
TRBV6-5	-	-	TRBJ2-5	TGTGCCAGCAGTTACGAATCTAGGCTGGGAGAGACCCAGTACTTC	CASSYESRLGETQYF
TRBV27	once	-	TRBJ1-2	TGTGCCAGCAGTAGTCAGGGTAGGGACTATGGCTACACCTTC	CASSSQGRDYGYTF
TRBV28	few	-	TRBJ2-6	TGTGCCAGCATGAAGCAGGGTGGGGCCAACGTCCTGACTTTC	CASMKQGGANVLTF
TRBV2	-	TRBD1	TRBJ1-4	TGTGCCAGCAGTGAAGCACCGGGACAGGGCGAAAAACTGTTTTTT	CASSEAPGQGEKLFF
TRBV5-1	few	-	TRBJ2-5	TGCGCCAGCAGCCCCCAGGGGTACCAAGAGACCCAGTACTTC	CASSPQGYQETQYF
TRBV19	-	-	TRBJ1-2	TGTGCCAGTAGGGAGGACAGACAAGGCTATGGCTACACCTTC	CASREDRQGYGYTF
TRBV6-5	few	-	TRBJ2-3	TGTGCCAGCATGTATAGGGGGATTGAGGATACGCAGTATTTT	CASMYRGIEDTQYF
TRBV18	-	-	TRBJ2-5	TGTGCCAGCTCAATAGGGGTTACGGAGACCCAGTACTTC	CASSIGVTETQYF
TRBV2	once	TRBD2	TRBJ2-3	TGTGCCAGCAGTCTCAGACTAGCGGGGTTGGGGGATACGCAGTATTTT	CASSLRLAGLGDTQYF
TRBV28	-	-	TRBJ1-1	TGTGCCAGCAGTCTCATAAATGTGGCGAACACTGAAGCTTTCTTT	CASSLINVANTEAFF
TRBV27	-	-	TRBJ2-1	TGTGCCAGCAGTTTAGACAGGAGCTCCTACAATGAGCAGTTCTTC	CASSLDRSSYNEQFF
TRBV19	-	TRBD1	TRBJ2-5	TGTGCCAGTAGGCAGAACAGGGGCGAGACCCAGTACTTC	CASRQNRGETQYF
TRBV4-3	-	-	TRBJ1-2	TGCGCCAGCAGCGGGAGGAACAGCGAAAACTATGGCTACACCTTC	CASSGRNSENYGYTF
TRBV29-1	-	-	TRBJ1-3	TGCAGCGTTCTTTTCTCTGGAAACACCATATATTTT	CSVLFSGNTIYF
TRBV30	-	-	TRBJ1-1	TGTGCCTGGAAAGGACAGTCGTCCACTGAAGCTTTCTTT	CAWKGQSSTEAFF
TRBV18	-	-	TRBJ2-6	TGTGCCAGCTCCCCCCTGGGGAAGGGGTCTGGGGCCAACGTCCTGACTTTC	CASSPLGKGSGANVLTF
TRBV6-1	-	-	TRBJ2-1	TGTGCCAGCAGTGGGCTAGGGGCGAACTACAATGAGCAGTTCTTC	CASSGLGANYNEQFF
TRBV9	-	TRBD1	TRBJ1-2	TGTGCCAGCAGTAATATCGGCAGGGGGCCCTATGGCTACACCTTC	CASSNIGRGPYGYTF
TRBV5-1	once	-	TRBJ1-6	TGCGCCAGCAGCTTGGAGGGCAGAGGGTCCTATAATTCACCCCTCCACTTT	CASSLEGRGSYNSPLHF
TRBV7-6	-	-	TRBJ2-7	TGTGCCAGCAGCTTAGAGCCTAGCCCCGGCTACGAGCAGTACTTC	CASSLEPSPGYEQYF
TRBV7-9	many	-	TRBJ1-4	TGTGCCAGCTCCGACACCCCAAATGAAAAACTGTTTTTT	CASSDTPNEKLFF
TRBV5-1	-	TRBD1	TRBJ2-5	TGCGCCAGCAGCTTGGGTACCGGGACAGAAGAGACCCAGTACTTC	CASSLGTGTEETQYF
TRBV11-2	once	TRBD1	TRBJ2-7	TGTGCCAGCAGCATATTGGACAGGCCAAACGAGCAGTACTTC	CASSILDRPNEQYF